This T cell receptor (beta chain) was retrieved from a study of CD8+ T cells in alopecia areata. Treatment reported: oral pan-JAK inhibitor, 5-10 mg twice daily. Isolated RNA was reverse transcribed into cDNA used as the sequencing template. TCRdb's copy holds only in-frame clones and misses some; the assay was immunoSEQ multiplex PCR. The data show 150,000 to 200,000 clones, with around three fifths seen just once and 1.3% held by the top ten. Sequencing was performed on CD4+ T cells sorted from blood, taken around week 49, from a patient treated with tofacitinib. This TCR was sampled from a human donor with alopecia areata.

CDR3 sequence reads: CASSHGPPGQGSYEQYF. CDR3 nucleotides: TGCGCCAGCAGCCATGGCCCGCCGGGACAGGGGTCCTACGAGCAGTACTTC. This chain joins TRBV4-1 and TRBJ2-7; TRBD1 matches at 10 bases. This CDR3 is 17 amino acids long. V lost 3 bases to trimming and J lost 1 base; unmatched junction nucleotides: 9. CDR1 MGHRA and CDR2 YSYEKL come from the germline V gene.